A single sample gave rise to the 8 T cell receptor beta chains below, sequenced in a study of molecular identifiers for immune sequencing clone quantification. TCRdb analysed the PCR reads with MiXCR anew, one entry per CDR3 protein. The table lists approximately 630,000 distinct CDR3 sequences, approximately 24% of them singletons. The material sequenced was naive CD8+ T cells from blood, with Jurkat cell RNA spiked in. Subset specified: FACS-sorted CD8+CD4-CCR7+CD45RA+ naive T cells. These receptors originate from a human donor in good health. Some libraries in this study had Jurkat cell RNA spiked in.

The V and J genes are TRBV7-9 and TRBJ1-3; D is possibly TRBD1 (5 bases). The CDR3 consists of 15 residues. Germline V CDR1 and CDR2: SEHNR, FQNEAQ (reference sequence). V gave up 4 bases and J gave up 7 bases, with 17 bases separating them. The CDR3: CASSSSTETANTIYF. The CDR3 DNA sequence: TGTGCCAGCAGCTCCTCGACAGAAACGGCGAACACCATATATTTT.

In the case of this clonotype: One end of the junction is discordant with germline, which a read error may explain. The genes are TRBV20-1 and TRBJ1-5; D gene ambiguous. The CDR3 is 14 amino acids. CDR1 DFQATT and CDR2 SNEGSKA come from the germline V gene (reference sequence). The CDR3 is CSAGDGYSNQPQRF. The CDR3, as DNA: TGCAGTGCTGGAGACGGTTATAGCAATCAGCCCCAGCGTTTT.

This clonotype was seen repeatedly, ten times or more. The DNA of the CDR3 is TGTGCCAGCAGCTCCCGAGGCGGAGATGCGAACACCGGGGAGCTGTTTTTT. This codes for CASSSRGGDANTGELFF. The chain uses TRBV7-9 and TRBJ2-2; no clear D. Trimming pared 4 bases from V and 0 bases from J, leaving 15 bases between. CDR3 size: 17 residues. Germline V gene lookup returns CDR1 SEHNR and CDR2 FQNEAQ (reference sequence).

This clonotype has more than one count but fewer than ten. The J gene is TRBJ1-5, the V gene TRBV6-2 or TRBV6-3, with D possibly TRBD1 on 5 matching bases. Germline V gives CDR1 MNHEY, CDR2 SVGEGT. The length of the CDR3 is 16 residues. The V gene lost 2 bases and the J gene lost 4 bases, with 15 bases spanning the gap. The CDR3 region is CASSYKGPRGNQPQHF. For the CDR3, the DNA is TGTGCCAGCAGTTACAAGGGACCCCGGGGGAATCAGCCCCAGCATTTT.

This clonotype has ten or more counts. This chain uses TRBV7-8 with TRBJ1-1; D is unresolved. The CDR3 is 14 amino acids. Between the trimmed V and J ends, which lost 2 bases and 4 bases, there was a span of 11 bases. Germline V gene data show CDR1 as SGHVS and CDR2 as FQNEAQ. The CDR3 sequence: CASSLRQEPTEAFF. Written as DNA, the CDR3 is TGTGCCAGCAGCTTAAGACAAGAACCCACTGAAGCTTTCTTT. The variable domain in full, completed from reference TRBV7-8 and TRBJ1-1, reads GAGVSQSPRYKVAKRGQDVALRCDPISGHVSLFWYQQALGQGPEFLTYFQNEAQLDKSGLPSDRFFAERPEGSVSTLKIQRTQQEDSAVYLCASSLRQEPTEAFFGQGTRLTVV.

About this clonotype: The junction departs from the called germline gene at one end, perhaps through a read error. The chain uses TRBV14 and TRBJ1-2; 9 bases align to TRBD1. Germline CDR1 is SGHDN and CDR2 is FVKESK. The CDR3 has 17 residues. CDR3 nucleotide sequence: TGTGCCAGCAGCCAAGATGGGGGACAGGGATTTTTCTATGGCTACGCCTTC. Protein sequence: CASSQDGGQGFFYGYAF. The variable domain in full, with the rest retrieved from reference TRBV14 and TRBJ1-2, is EAGVTQFPSHSVIEKGQTVTLRCDPISGHDNLYWYRRVMGKEIKFLLHFVKESKQDESGMPNNRFLAERTGGTYSTLKVQPAELEDSGVYFCASSQDGGQGFFYGYAFGSGTRLTVV.

On this clonotype itself: Mismatch with germline at one junction end may stem from a read error. The genes are TRBV2 and TRBJ1-2; D possibly corresponds to TRBD1 (6 bases). CDR1 SNHLY and CDR2 FYNNEI come from the germline V gene. There are 14 residues in the CDR3. CDR3 nucleotides: TGTGACAGCAGAAATTCCGGGACATCGTATGGCTACACCTTC. As protein: CDSRNSGTSYGYTF. The full variable domain, with the rest looked up from reference TRBV2 and TRBJ1-2, is EPEVTQTPSHQVTQMGQEVILRCVPISNHLYFYWYRQILGQKVEFLVSFYNNEISEKSEIFDDQFSVERPDGSNFTLKIRSTKLEDSAMYFCDSRNSGTSYGYTFGSGTRLTVV.

Comment on this clonotype: A read error may account for a junction end that differs from germline. The J gene is TRBJ2-1, the V gene TRBV7-2, with a weak D call TRBD2 (7 bases). The CDR3 has 14 residues. In germline, CDR1 is SGHTA, CDR2 FQGNSA. CDR3 DNA sequence: TGTGCCAGCAGCTTGGTTGCGGGGGCCAGTGAGCAGTCCTTC. It specifies CASSLVAGASEQSF.